In its sample, the clone carrying this T cell receptor beta chain was seen a few times. The antigen remains undetermined. The PCR used 60 Vbeta and 13 Jbeta primers. Generated by immunoSEQ multiplex PCR, the TCRdb table keeps only in-frame clones and is missing some. Counted here are 90,000 or so clones, about 79% occurring once; the ten biggest clones make up about 6.1%. The donors were healthy bone marrow donors. This specimen comes from a study of cytomegalovirus exposure and HLA in healthy donors. Study-level points and caveats: A missense DCLRE1C variant was associated with V- and J-gene trimming of TCR beta chains in a later analysis, and an independent cohort replicated the association. The productive fraction for most TCR beta V segments was about 87% or about 30% in an earlier analysis. Within a later analysis, the majority of CMV-associated TCR beta chains appeared HLA-restricted.

The source is a female donor in good health and CMV-seronegative. Material for sequencing was PBMCs.

Here the CDR3 DNA reads TGTGCCAGCTCACCTCAGGGTATTCCCTCCTACGAGCAGTACTTC. It is translated as CASSPQGIPSYEQYF. The chain has TRBV18 and TRBJ2-7; perhaps TRBD1 as D (5 bases). Looked up from germline, CDR1 is KGHSH and CDR2 is LQKENI. Trimming removed 3 bases from V and 0 bases from J, with 12 bases in between. This CDR3 region has 15 residues. Drawing the rest from reference TRBV18 and TRBJ2-7, the complete variable domain is NAGVMQNPRHLVRRRGQEARLRCSPMKGHSHVYWYRQLPEEGLKFMVYLQKENIIDESGMPKERFSAEFPKEGPSILRIQQVVRGDSAAYFCASSPQGIPSYEQYFGPGTRLTVT.